This T cell receptor (beta chain) comes out of a study of identical twins. Study-wide findings and caveats: Shared out-of-frame alpha sequences (those common to twins) showed excess low generation probability.

As to this clonotype: Its specificity is unknown.

Germline V gene lookup returns CDR1 SGHRS and CDR2 YFSETQ. The CDR3 loop spans 14 amino acids. Trimming took 4 bases from V and 3 from J, leaving 13 bases between them. A universal primer site was incorporated via template switching, and the cDNA contained unique molecular identifiers. Each CDR3 protein gets one entry after TCRdb re-called the 5' RACE reads with MiXCR. The sample holds hundreds of thousands of distinct CDR3 sequences; roughly 12% are singletons and the top ten take around 1.6%. Another study also made use of these data, one on yellow fever vaccine responses in identical twins. This second study says: The T cell response to vaccination in identical twins was reportedly partly convergent and partly personalized.

The receptor was isolated from a woman aged 18 to 35 in good health. The V call is TRBV5-1, the J call TRBJ2-5; possible D gene TRBD1, 5 bases. Input material: PBMCs. CDR3: CASSPRVSEETQYF. CDR3 sequence (DNA): TGCGCCAGCAGCCCCAGGGTGTCTGAAGAGACCCAGTACTTC.